These 16 T cell receptor beta chains share one sample of origin, sequenced in a study of blood T cell repertoires in COVID-19. Profiling relied on immunoSEQ multiplex PCR, and the TCRdb table lists in-frame clones only, not all of them. The data contain approximately 180,000 clones, roughly 76% of them singletons. The material sequenced was peripheral blood. The receptor set was obtained from a woman aged 80 or older with COVID-19, enrolled during active disease.

CDR3 bases: TGTGCCAGCAGCTTGGCTAGGGGGCTCTACGAGCAGTACTTC. Its translation: CASSLARGLYEQYF. This sequence joins TRBV5-8 and TRBJ2-7; 7 positions agree with TRBD1. The V gene end was trimmed by 0 bases and the J gene end by 3 bases; junction bases not matched to a gene: 3. CDR3 size: 14 residues. Germline V gives CDR1 SGHTS, CDR2 YDEGEE. The full variable domain, in which reference TRBV5-8 and TRBJ2-7 provide the parts outside the CDR3, is EAGVTQSPTHLIKTRGQQATLRCSPISGHTSVYWYQQALGLGLQFLLWYDEGEERNRGNFPPRFSGRQFPNYSSELNVNALELEDSALYLCASSLARGLYEQYFGPGTRLTVT.

The rearrangement links TRBV7-9 to TRBJ1-2; D is ambiguous. The germline V gene encodes CDR1 SEHNR and CDR2 FQNEAQ (reference sequence). The CDR3 has 13 amino acids. Trimming shortened V by 5 bases and J by 2 bases, and 9 bases separated the two germline ends. The CDR3 region is CASSAGQNYGYTF. Here the CDR3 DNA reads TGTGCCAGCAGCGCGGGTCAAAACTATGGCTACACCTTC.

The V and J genes are TRBV6-2 or TRBV6-3 and TRBJ1-2; D may be TRBD1 (5 bases). In germline, CDR1 is MNHEY, CDR2 SVGEGT. Trimming shortened V by 2 bases and J by 3 bases, and 13 bases separated the two germline ends. This CDR3 spans 15 amino acids. CDR3 coding DNA: TGTGCCAGCAGTTACCGGACCCCGGGGGACTATGGCTACACCTTC. It yields the protein CASSYRTPGDYGYTF.

The CDR3 loop reads CASSLELAGGREQFF. CDR3 DNA: TGCGCCAGCAGCTTGGAACTAGCGGGAGGGCGCGAGCAGTTCTTC. The J gene is TRBJ2-1, the V gene TRBV5-1; 13 positions match TRBD2. Looked up from germline, CDR1 is SGHRS and CDR2 is YFSETQ. CDR3 length: 15 amino acids. V dropped 0 bases and J dropped 10; count of bases not matched to a gene: 4.

The chain joins TRBV7-9 to TRBJ1-1, with 8 positions matching TRBD1. The junction had 12 bases not matched to a gene; V was cut back by 5 bases and J by 10 bases. The germline V gene encodes CDR1 SEHNR and CDR2 FQNEAQ (reference sequence). The CDR3 has 14 residues. The CDR3 sequence: CASSRLDREIVAFF. Written as DNA, the CDR3 is TGTGCCAGCAGCAGGCTGGACAGGGAAATTGTAGCTTTCTTT. Combining the CDR3 with reference TRBV7-9 and TRBJ1-1 gives the whole variable domain DTGVSQNPRHKITKRGQNVTFRCDPISEHNRLYWYRQTLGQGPEFLTYFQNEAQLEKSRLLSDRFSAERPKGSFSTLEIQRTEQGDSAMYLCASSRLDREIVAFFGQGTRLTVV.

The V call is TRBV6-6, the J call TRBJ1-4, with 9 bases that match TRBD1. The CDR3 is made up of 14 amino acids. V lost 2 bases, J lost 7 bases, and 2 bases stayed unmatched. Per germline, CDR1 MNHNY and CDR2 SVGAGI (reference sequence). CDR3 DNA sequence: TGTGCCAGCAGTTACGGGACAGGGAGTGAAAAACTGTTTTTT. Its translation: CASSYGTGSEKLFF.

On this clone: Other DNA sequences within the sample encode an identical CDR3. The genes are TRBV19 and TRBJ1-3, with D perhaps matching TRBD1 (5 bases). Germline V gene data show CDR1 as LNHDA and CDR2 as SQIVND (reference sequence). The CDR3 runs to 16 residues. V was cut by 2 bases and J by 0 bases, with 11 bases left in between. The CDR3 region has the DNA TGTGCCAGTAGTATACGGGGGGGAAGCTCTGGAAACACCATATATTTT. Translating it yields CASSIRGGSSGNTIYF.

This clone has a single count. V gene TRBV5-1 combines with J gene TRBJ1-2; 8 bases align to TRBD1. The CDR3 loop spans 14 amino acids. Germline CDR1 and CDR2: SGHRS and YFSETQ. Unmatched junction bases numbered 8, after V lost 4 bases and J lost 6 bases. The CDR3 DNA sequence: TGCGCCAGCAGCCAGGACAGGGTAAGGGATGGCTACACCTTC. As protein: CASSQDRVRDGYTF.

The chain is built from TRBV13 and TRBJ2-1; TRBD2 is a possible D gene (6 bases). V was trimmed by 5 bases and J by 7 bases, leaving 18 bases between them. CDR3 length: 15 amino acids. CDR1 is PRHDT and CDR2 is FYEKMQ in the germline V gene (reference sequence). The CDR3 loop is CASSPWGESGNEQFF. Here the CDR3 DNA reads TGTGCCAGCAGCCCCTGGGGGGAGTCGGGGAATGAGCAGTTCTTC.

This chain links TRBV5-1 with TRBJ2-7; the match to TRBD1 covers 10 bases. J lost 5 bases, V lost 3 bases, and 5 bases had no gene match. CDR3 length: 14 amino acids. Germline V gene sequence: CDR1 SGHRS, CDR2 YFSETQ. CDR3 amino acids: CASSWGQGRHEQYF. CDR3 coding DNA: TGCGCCAGCAGCTGGGGACAGGGGAGGCACGAGCAGTACTTC.

In this sample, this clone turned up once. The rearrangement joins TRBV7-6 to TRBJ2-2, with 11 positions matching TRBD2. Unmatched junction bases numbered 15, after V lost 5 bases and J lost 4 bases. The CDR3 is 19 amino acids. Germline CDR1 and CDR2: SGHVS and FNYEAQ. CDR3 sequence: CASSPELAGAADLTGELFF. The DNA of the CDR3 is TGTGCCAGCAGCCCAGAACTAGCGGGGGCCGCCGATCTCACCGGGGAGCTGTTTTTT.

This rearrangement joins TRBV11-3 to TRBJ2-7, with D possibly matching TRBD1 (5 bases). V shed 3 bases and J shed 2 bases, with 17 bases lying between them. CDR1 and CDR2 (germline): SGHNT, YENEEA. The length of the CDR3 is 16 residues. The CDR3 is CASSFEKGPGPYEQYF. The CDR3, as DNA: TGTGCCAGCAGCTTTGAAAAGGGGCCAGGCCCCTACGAGCAGTACTTC.

The chain is built from TRBV5-6 and TRBJ2-7; D possibly corresponds to TRBD2 (6 bases). Germline CDR1 is SGHDT and CDR2 is YYEEEE. There are 14 residues in the CDR3. V lost 4 bases to trimming and J lost 2 bases, with 13 bases between them. In DNA, the CDR3 is TGTGCCAGCAGCCTGGGACTCCCCCCCTACGAGCAGTACTTC. This translates into CASSLGLPPYEQYF.

The chain has TRBV6-5 and TRBJ1-5; D gene uncertain. The CDR3 has 15 residues. V shed 6 bases and J shed 4 bases, with 16 bases lying between them. CDR1 and CDR2 (germline): MNHEY, SVGAGI. The DNA of the CDR3 is TGTGCCAGCAGACGTCGGGGAAGGGAGAATCAGCCCCAGCATTTT. Translating it yields CASRRRGRENQPQHF.

The V call is TRBV6-5, the J call TRBJ2-7; 8 nucleotides agree with TRBD2. CDR1 and CDR2 from the germline V gene are MNHEY and SVGAGI. The CDR3 length is 14 residues. The V and J ends lost 6 bases and 2 bases, in that order; junction bases with no gene match: 6. CDR3 nucleotide sequence: TGTGCCAGCAGACAAGCGGGAGCGGCCTACGAGCAGTACTTC. Translated: CASRQAGAAYEQYF.

The V gene is TRBV27, the J gene TRBJ2-1; possible D gene TRBD2, 5 bases. V lost 0 bases and J lost 6, with 12 bases in between. The germline V gene encodes CDR1 MNHEY and CDR2 SMNVEV (reference sequence). The CDR3 spans 15 residues. As DNA, the CDR3 is TGTGCCAGCAGTTTATCTCGGCTAGCCGGCAATGAGCAGTTCTTC. This encodes CASSLSRLAGNEQFF.